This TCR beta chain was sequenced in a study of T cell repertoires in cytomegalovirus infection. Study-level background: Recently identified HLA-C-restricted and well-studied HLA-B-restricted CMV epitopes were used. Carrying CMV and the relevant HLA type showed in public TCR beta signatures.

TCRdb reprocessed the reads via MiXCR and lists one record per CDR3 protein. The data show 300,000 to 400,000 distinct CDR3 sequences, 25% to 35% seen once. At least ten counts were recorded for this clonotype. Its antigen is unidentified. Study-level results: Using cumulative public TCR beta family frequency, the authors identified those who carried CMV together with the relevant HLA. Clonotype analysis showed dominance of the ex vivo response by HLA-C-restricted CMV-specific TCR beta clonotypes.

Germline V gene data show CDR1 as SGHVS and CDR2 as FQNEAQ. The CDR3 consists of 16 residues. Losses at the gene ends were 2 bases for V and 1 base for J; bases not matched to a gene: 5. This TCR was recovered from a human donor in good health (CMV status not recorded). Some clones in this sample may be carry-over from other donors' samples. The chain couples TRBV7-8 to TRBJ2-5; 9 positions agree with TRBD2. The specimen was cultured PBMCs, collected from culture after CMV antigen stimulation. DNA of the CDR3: TGTGCCAGCAGCTTAATGTCTAGCGGGGTCCAAGAGACCCAGTACTTC. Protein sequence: CASSLMSSGVQETQYF. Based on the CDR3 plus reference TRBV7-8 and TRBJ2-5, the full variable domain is GAGVSQSPRYKVAKRGQDVALRCDPISGHVSLFWYQQALGQGPEFLTYFQNEAQLDKSGLPSDRFFAERPEGSVSTLKIQRTQQEDSAVYLCASSLMSSGVQETQYFGPGTRLLVL.